One and the same sample provided the 23 T cell receptor beta chains below, sequenced in a study of T cell responses to AZD1222 COVID-19 vaccine. TCRdb's copy holds only in-frame clones and misses some; the assay was immunoSEQ multiplex PCR. The sample lists about 130,000 clones; approximately 92% were seen once. The sequences come from peripheral blood, collected 28 days after the second AZD1222 dose. Receptor source: an adult who received the AZD1222 COVID-19 vaccine.

The chain is built from TRBV2 and TRBJ1-1, with D unresolved. The CDR3 is 14 amino acids. V lost 4 bases to trimming and J lost 0 bases, with 9 bases between them. Germline values: CDR1 SNHLY, CDR2 FYNNEI. This CDR3 is CASSGGFMNTEAFF. CDR3 sequence (DNA): TGTGCCAGCAGTGGTGGGTTCATGAACACTGAAGCTTTCTTT.

The chain links TRBV5-1 to TRBJ2-1; no definite D call. Trimming took 3 bases from V and 8 from J, leaving 15 bases between them. From germline, CDR1 is SGHRS and CDR2 YFSETQ. This CDR3 region has 14 residues. The CDR3 is CASSSSINGYEQFF. The CDR3 DNA follows: TGCGCCAGCAGCTCCTCCATTAACGGGTATGAGCAGTTCTTC.

V is TRBV2 and J is TRBJ1-2; no clear D. There are 13 residues in the CDR3. Trimming stripped 3 bases from V and 3 bases from J, with 8 bases between. Germline loops: CDR1 SNHLY, CDR2 FYNNEI. The CDR3 is CASSDGGDYGYTF. The CDR3, as DNA: TGTGCCAGCAGTGACGGCGGGGACTATGGCTACACCTTC. The variable domain in full, completed from reference TRBV2 and TRBJ1-2, reads EPEVTQTPSHQVTQMGQEVILRCVPISNHLYFYWYRQILGQKVEFLVSFYNNEISEKSEIFDDQFSVERPDGSNFTLKIRSTKLEDSAMYFCASSDGGDYGYTFGSGTRLTVV.

This chain links TRBV2 with TRBJ2-5, with D possibly TRBD2 on 6 matching bases. Germline CDR1 and CDR2: SNHLY and FYNNEI. The CDR3 sequence is 16 residues long. Trimming left V 8 bases short and J 1 base short, with 20 bases between. The CDR3 is CASRVGHSGLQETQYF. CDR3 sequence (DNA): TGTGCCAGCCGGGTCGGGCACAGCGGGCTCCAAGAGACCCAGTACTTC.

CDR3: CASFPDGYTF. The DNA of the CDR3 is TGTGCCAGCTTTCCGGACGGCTACACCTTC. The chain combines TRBV28 with TRBJ1-2, with D uncertain. The CDR3 has 10 amino acids. The germline V gene has CDR1 MDHEN and CDR2 SYDVKM. The V gene lost 8 bases and the J gene lost 8 bases, with 9 bases spanning the gap.

The chain couples TRBV11-3 to TRBJ1-2; no clear D gene. CDR1 is SGHNT and CDR2 is YENEEA in the germline V gene. This CDR3 is built from 11 residues. V lost 4 bases and J 7 bases, leaving 7 bases between the germline ends. CDR3 nucleotide sequence: TGTGCCAGCAGCTCCTCGGGTGGCTACACCTTC. This gives the protein CASSSSGGYTF.

This chain links TRBV28 with TRBJ1-2, with D possibly TRBD1 on 5 matching bases. Germline assignment: CDR1 MDHEN and CDR2 SYDVKM. The CDR3 extends over 14 amino acids. V gave up 6 bases and J gave up 0 bases, with 11 bases separating them. Here the CDR3 DNA reads TGTGCCAGCAGCGGGACGGTAGCTAACTATGGCTACACCTTC. It yields the protein CASSGTVANYGYTF.

This clone came up a few times. The rearrangement joins TRBV10-3 to TRBJ1-1, with D perhaps matching TRBD1 (6 bases). V was clipped by 6 bases and J by 1 base, with 12 bases between them. The CDR3 totals 14 residues. Per the germline V gene, CDR1 is ENHRY and CDR2 is SYGVKD. This CDR3 is CAIRPGQRNTEAFF. The CDR3 DNA follows: TGTGCCATCAGACCGGGACAAAGGAACACTGAAGCTTTCTTT.

The chain combines TRBV12-3 or TRBV12-4 with TRBJ2-3, with unresolved D. CDR3 size: 13 residues. Deletions cut 2 bases from V and 4 bases from J, with 7 bases between. The CDR3 region has the DNA TGTGCCAGCAGTTTACGTCTTGCAGATACGCAGTATTTT. Amino acid sequence: CASSLRLADTQYF.

The chain has TRBV18 and TRBJ1-1; D is unresolved. Germline values: CDR1 KGHSH, CDR2 LQKENI. This CDR3 region has 15 residues. The germline V and J ends were trimmed by 3 bases and 1 base, with 12 bases remaining between them. The CDR3 loop reads CASSPQRTQNTEAFF. CDR3 bases: TGTGCCAGCTCACCCCAAAGAACACAGAACACTGAAGCTTTCTTT.

The V call is TRBV9, the J call TRBJ1-4; D ambiguous. The germline V gene encodes CDR1 SGDLS and CDR2 YYNGEE. Trimming removed 0 bases at V and 4 bases at J, with 10 bases between. This CDR3 has 15 residues. For the CDR3, the DNA is TGTGCCAGCAGCGTAGAGGGCCAGCATAATGAAAAACTGTTTTTT. This sequence encodes CASSVEGQHNEKLFF.

This clone showed up just once. The chain is built from TRBV5-1 and TRBJ1-1; 7 bases align to TRBD1. Trimming cost V 1 base and J 5 bases; bases outside gene matches: 8. Germline V gene data show CDR1 as SGHRS and CDR2 as YFSETQ. The CDR3 is 15 amino acids. CDR3 nucleotide sequence: TGCGCCAGCAGCTTGAGGGGACAGCGTATTACTGAAGCTTTCTTT. Translating gives CASSLRGQRITEAFF.

The chain employs TRBV7-9 and TRBJ2-1; D is tentatively TRBD1 or TRBD2 (6 bases each). In germline, CDR1 is SEHNR, CDR2 FQNEAQ (reference sequence). V was trimmed by 8 bases and J by 7 bases, leaving 18 bases between them. CDR3 length: 14 residues. This CDR3 is CASDVSVGGNEQFF. In DNA, the CDR3 is TGTGCCAGCGACGTTAGCGTAGGGGGGAATGAGCAGTTCTTC.

The chain has TRBV23-1 and TRBJ1-6, with D possibly TRBD1 on 6 matching bases. TRBV23-1 is filed as an ORF, its function uncertain. This CDR3 is built from 15 residues. V lost 6 bases to trimming and J lost 5 bases, with 14 bases between them. The CDR3 region has the DNA TGCGCCAGCAGGTATACCGGGACACATAATTCACCCCTCCACTTT. Protein sequence: CASRYTGTHNSPLHF.

The DNA of the CDR3 is TGTGCCAGTAGTATCGCGGGGGCTGGCTACACCTTC. Translating gives CASSIAGAGYTF. The chain uses TRBV19 and TRBJ1-2; weak D call: TRBD1 (6 bases). The V end lost 3 bases, the J end lost 7 bases, and 9 bases lay between the germline ends. This CDR3 is built from 12 residues. Per germline, CDR1 LNHDA and CDR2 SQIVND (reference sequence).

The chain carries TRBV19 and TRBJ1-1, with D possibly TRBD1 on 5 matching bases. The CDR3 is 15 amino acids. V lost 3 bases and J 1 base, leaving 12 bases between the germline ends. Germline CDR1 LNHDA, CDR2 SQIVND (reference sequence). The CDR3 sequence: CASSIQWGANTEAFF. As DNA, the CDR3 is TGTGCCAGTAGTATTCAGTGGGGCGCGAACACTGAAGCTTTCTTT. The variable domain in full, completed from reference TRBV19 and TRBJ1-1, reads DGGITQSPKYLFRKEGQNVTLSCEQNLNHDAMYWYRQDPGQGLRLIYYSQIVNDFQKGDIAEGYSVSREKKESFPLTVTSAQKNPTAFYLCASSIQWGANTEAFFGQGTRLTVV.

The chain combines TRBV29-1 with TRBJ1-2; tentative D call: TRBD1 (6 bases). The V and J ends lost 4 bases and 2 bases respectively, with 11 bases between them. Germline CDR1 SQVTM, CDR2 ANQGSEA. The CDR3 has 13 residues. CDR3 nucleotide sequence: TGCAGCGTTGCGTTAGGACAGAACTATGGCTACACCTTC. This codes for CSVALGQNYGYTF. Together with reference TRBV29-1 and TRBJ1-2, the CDR3 gives the full variable domain: SAVISQKPSRDICQRGTSLTIQCQVDSQVTMMFWYRQQPGQSLTLIATANQGSEATYESGFVIDKFPISRPNLTFSTLTVSNMSPEDSSIYLCSVALGQNYGYTFGSGTRLTVV.

CDR3 protein: CASRTGLSYNEQFF. In nucleotides, the CDR3 is TGTGCCAGCAGAACAGGTCTGTCCTACAATGAGCAGTTCTTC. The rearrangement links TRBV28 to TRBJ2-1; perhaps TRBD1 as D (5 bases). The V end lost 6 bases, the J end lost 1 base, and 10 bases lay between the germline ends. CDR3 length equals 14 residues. Germline V gene data show CDR1 as MDHEN and CDR2 as SYDVKM.

The chain employs TRBV6-5 and TRBJ1-5; possible D gene TRBD1, 5 bases. This CDR3 has 13 amino acids. The germline V gene has CDR1 MNHEY and CDR2 SVGAGI. The V end lost 7 bases, the J end lost 9 bases, and 16 bases lay between the germline ends. The CDR3 DNA sequence: TGTGCCAGCATGAGGGGAGTAGGTAGGCCCCAGCATTTT. Its translation: CASMRGVGRPQHF.

The chain joins TRBV7-2 to TRBJ1-1; D call uncertain. V lost 1 base to trimming and J lost 4 bases, with 10 bases between them. The germline CDR1 and CDR2 sequences are SGHTA and FQGNSA. This CDR3 contains 14 residues. CDR3 nucleotides: TGTGCCAGCAGCTTAGGGGCGCGAAGCACTGAAGCTTTCTTT. Translated: CASSLGARSTEAFF.

V usage is TRBV3-1 (or the pseudogene TRBV3-2) and J usage is TRBJ1-2; D perhaps matches TRBD1 (5 bases). The CDR3 consists of 18 residues. Germline loops: CDR1 LGHDT, CDR2 YNNKEL (reference sequence). The germline V and J ends were trimmed by 0 bases and 4 bases, with 21 bases remaining between them. The CDR3 loop reads CASSQDRGEVTASYGYTF. CDR3 DNA: TGTGCCAGCAGCCAAGATCGGGGGGAGGTAACGGCATCCTATGGCTACACCTTC.

The V and J genes are TRBV7-9 and TRBJ2-5; the match to TRBD2 covers 10 bases. Germline loops: CDR1 SEHNR, CDR2 FQNEAQ (reference sequence). V lost 5 bases, J lost 5 bases, and 5 bases stayed unmatched. The CDR3 contains 14 residues. CDR3 in DNA: TGTGCCAGCAGCCAAAGCGGGGGGGATGAGACCCAGTACTTC. It encodes CASSQSGGDETQYF.

This chain joins TRBV20-1 and TRBJ2-3; 7 nucleotides align to TRBD2. The CDR3 has 11 residues. Germline CDR1 DFQATT, CDR2 SNEGSKA (reference sequence). V shed 6 bases, J shed 14 bases, and the junction held 11 bases outside the gene matches. The CDR3 nucleotides read TGCAGTGCCGAGGGGAGGGCGCTGCCGTATTTT. Amino acid sequence: CSAEGRALPYF.